This TCR beta chain was identified in a study of T cell responses to AZD1222 COVID-19 vaccine. Study-level points and caveats: Regions left unmutated in variants are reportedly the target of nearly half of spike-specific TCRs. Donor demographics were predominantly white British with a female majority; clonal diversity may be underestimated.

V gave up 6 bases and J gave up 0 bases; unmatched junction bases: 3. The length of the CDR3 is 14 residues. In germline, CDR1 is SGHAT, CDR2 FQDESV (reference sequence). Generated by immunoSEQ multiplex PCR, the TCRdb table keeps only in-frame clones and is missing some. The table has tens of thousands of clones, roughly 84% seen once; the top ten hold about 24%. This clone was recorded a few times. Its antigen is unidentified. The receptor comes from an adult in good health. This chain links TRBV11-1 with TRBJ2-7, with 9 bases lining up with TRBD1. The material was peripheral blood, obtained on day 0 of AZD1222 vaccination. Here the CDR3 DNA reads TGTGCCAGCAGGGGACAGGGTACCTCCTACGAGCAGTACTTC. This gives the protein CASRGQGTSYEQYF.